These T cell receptor beta chains were read from a single sample in a study of blood T cell repertoires in COVID-19. This table comes from immunoSEQ multiplex PCR, and its TCRdb copy is limited to in-frame clones, with some not included. This table has about 430,000 clones, approximately 90% appearing once. Source material: PBMCs or T cells enriched from blood (not recorded which). These receptors were obtained from a young woman who had been exposed to COVID-19. CDR3s include the opening cysteine and the closing phenylalanine or tryptophan. Fields, in order: V gene, clone size, D gene, J gene, CDR3 DNA, CDR3 protein. A D gene is named only where the DNA matches it firmly. A row's size may be missing; if present it is once, few, many or a size class.

>TRBV24-1|NA|TRBD1|TRBJ1-1
TGTGCCCCTTCACTCAAGACAGGGATGTGGACTGAAGCTTTCTTT
CAPSLKTGMWTEAFF
>TRBV18|NA|NA|TRBJ1-5
TGTGCCAGCTCACCATCGGGAGGGGATCAGCCCCAGCATTTT
CASSPSGGDQPQHF
>TRBV27|few|NA|TRBJ1-2
TGTGCCAGCAAGGGCGGGGGGTATGGCTACACCTTC
CASKGGGYGYTF
>TRBV19|NA|NA|TRBJ2-7
TGTGCCAGTAGTCGAGGGGGCGGGGCGTACGAGCAGTACTTC
CASSRGGGAYEQYF
>TRBV11-2|NA|TRBD2|TRBJ2-3
TGTGCCAGCAGCTTAGACCCCTCTCTCGGGGGGGACGATACGCAGTATTTT
CASSLDPSLGGDDTQYF
>TRBV28|NA|NA|TRBJ1-4
TGTGCCATCAAGCCCTCCCTCGATGAAAAACTGTTTTTT
CAIKPSLDEKLFF
>TRBV11-2|NA|NA|TRBJ2-3
TGTGCCAGCAGCTTTTCCGGGAGCAACTTGGATACGCAGTATTTT
CASSFSGSNLDTQYF
>TRBV5-1|once|NA|TRBJ1-2
TGCGCCAGCAGCTTGGACAGGCAGGGCTATGGCTACACCTTC
CASSLDRQGYGYTF
>TRBV9|NA|TRBD2|TRBJ2-2
TGTGCCAGCAGCTCTTCACCGGGACTAAGTACCGGGGAGCTGTTTTTT
CASSSSPGLSTGELFF
>TRBV29-1|NA|NA|TRBJ2-5
TGCAGCGTTGAAGTGGTCCCGGAGGTTAGGACCCAAGAGACCCAGTACTTC
CSVEVVPEVRTQETQYF
>TRBV27|NA|TRBD2|TRBJ2-7
TGTGCCAGCAGTCCCTTTGGGGGTTTTAAGGGAGGGCCGATTTACGAGCAGTACTTC
CASSPFGGFKGGPIYEQYF
>TRBV28|NA|TRBD2|TRBJ2-1
TGTGCCAGCAAGGCGGGGGGTGGGGATGAGCAGTTCTTC
CASKAGGGDEQFF
>TRBV19|NA|NA|TRBJ2-5
TGTGCCAGTAGTATAGAGGCAGGGGCGAAGACCCAGTACTTC
CASSIEAGAKTQYF
>TRBV20-1|NA|NA|TRBJ2-5
TGCAGTGCTAGTCTTGCCGGAGTTCGAGAGACCCAGTACTTC
CSASLAGVRETQYF
>TRBV7-7|NA|NA|TRBJ2-5
TGTGCTAGCAGCTTAAAAGGGGCCCTTGCCTCGGAGACCCAGTACTTC
CASSLKGALASETQYF
>TRBV7-2|NA|NA|TRBJ1-4
TGTGCCAGCAGCCCCGACAGCCTTAATGAAAAACTGTTTTTT
CASSPDSLNEKLFF
>TRBV18|once|NA|TRBJ1-1
TGTGCCAGCTCACCGGGTGGGAGCCTGAACACTGAAGCTTTCTTT
CASSPGGSLNTEAFF
>TRBV29-1|NA|TRBD1|TRBJ2-1
TGCAGCGTTGAATCCCCAGGGACAGGGAACTACAATGAGCAGTTCTTC
CSVESPGTGNYNEQFF
>TRBV28|NA|TRBD1|TRBJ1-2
TGTGCCAACAAGGGATCGGACAGGTCCTCTGGCTACACCTTC
CANKGSDRSSGYTF
>TRBV7-9|NA|NA|TRBJ1-1
TGTGCCAGCAGCTTGGACCCACAGGGGAACACTGAAGCTTTCTTT
CASSLDPQGNTEAFF
>TRBV12-3/TRBV12-4|NA|NA|TRBJ2-1
TGTGCCAGCAGGGCTAGCAACTACAATGAGCAGTTCTTC
CASRASNYNEQFF
>TRBV7-9|NA|TRBD2|TRBJ2-1
TGTGCCAGCAGCTTACGACTAGCGGGCCCCAATGAGCAGTTCTTC
CASSLRLAGPNEQFF
>TRBV28|NA|NA|TRBJ1-5
TGTGCCAGCAGTTTACCTACTAAAATGAGCAATCAGCCCCAGCATTTT
CASSLPTKMSNQPQHF
>TRBV27|NA|TRBD1|TRBJ1-2
TGTGCCAGCAGTTCTCGACAGGGGGATAACTATGGCTACACCTTC
CASSSRQGDNYGYTF
>TRBV5-6|once|NA|TRBJ2-7
TGTGCCAGCAGCTATGGGACAACGATTGGCGAGCAGTACTTC
CASSYGTTIGEQYF
>TRBV18|NA|TRBD1|TRBJ2-7
TGTGCCAGCTGCCTACAGGGGATGGTCGGCGAGCAGTACTTC
CASCLQGMVGEQYF
>TRBV28|NA|NA|TRBJ1-2
TGTGCCAGCAGTTTTGGGCAGGCGTCCGGCTACACCTTC
CASSFGQASGYTF
>TRBV27|NA|TRBD1|TRBJ2-3
TGTGCCAGCAGTACTCCGGGACAGAAGGGGTATTTT
CASSTPGQKGYF
>TRBV14|NA|NA|TRBJ2-7
TGTGCCAGCAGCCAAGTCCACAGGCCCTACGAGCAGTACTTC
CASSQVHRPYEQYF
>TRBV28|NA|TRBD1|TRBJ2-2
TGTGCCAGCAGTGGAGCCGGGACAGGGAAAGCCGGGGAGCTGTTTTTT
CASSGAGTGKAGELFF
>TRBV6-1|NA|NA|TRBJ1-2
TGTGCCAGCAGTGAAGCACGATTCCAGGGCTACACCTTC
CASSEARFQGYTF
>TRBV4-3|NA|NA|TRBJ2-1
TGCGCCAGCAGCCAAGAGGGATTGACAGGTTCCTACAATGAGCAGTTCTTC
CASSQEGLTGSYNEQFF
>TRBV4-3|NA|TRBD1|TRBJ1-2
TGCGCCAGCAGCCAAGATACAGGGGGCGAAGGTGGCTACACCTTC
CASSQDTGGEGGYTF
>TRBV9|NA|NA|TRBJ1-3
TGTGCCAGCAGCGTAGGGGGGCCCGGAAACACCATATATTTT
CASSVGGPGNTIYF
>TRBV4-3|NA|TRBD2|TRBJ2-1
TGCGCCAGCAGCCAAGATCCTGGGGGGGATGAGCAGTTCTTC
CASSQDPGGDEQFF
>TRBV27|NA|NA|TRBJ1-1
TGTGCCAGCAGTGGATTGGTCGGGGACACTGAAGCTTTCTTT
CASSGLVGDTEAFF
>TRBV24-1|once|TRBD2|TRBJ2-3
TGTGCCACCAGTACTAGCGATGTTAGCACAGATACGCAGTATTTT
CATSTSDVSTDTQYF
>TRBV29-1|few|TRBD1|TRBJ1-1
TGCAGCGTTGAAGGACAGGGGACTGAAGCTTTCTTT
CSVEGQGTEAFF
>TRBV3-1/TRBV3-2|NA|TRBD1|TRBJ2-7
TGTGCCAGCAGCCGACAGGGGGGTTACGAGCAGTACTTC
CASSRQGGYEQYF
>TRBV2|once|NA|TRBJ1-4
TGTGCCAGCAGTAGTATCGGAGTTCAGAATGAAAAACTGTTTTTT
CASSSIGVQNEKLFF
>TRBV29-1|NA|NA|TRBJ1-1
TGCAGCGTTCTCGAGGGAACGGAGGCTTTCTTT
CSVLEGTEAFF
>TRBV27|NA|NA|TRBJ2-6
TGTGCCAGCAGTTTATGGTTGGGGCCCCCTAACTCTGGGGCCAACGTCCTGACTTTC
CASSLWLGPPNSGANVLTF
>TRBV25-1|NA|NA|TRBJ1-1
TGTGCCAGCAGTGAGGCCGGCGGGAACACTGAAGCTTTCTTT
CASSEAGGNTEAFF
>TRBV6-5|NA|TRBD2|TRBJ2-1
TGTGCCAGCAGTACCCCCGGGACTAGGACCACCGAGCAGTTCTTC
CASSTPGTRTTEQFF
>TRBV4-1|NA|NA|TRBJ2-1
TGCGCCAGCAGCCAACTAGGGGATGAGCAGTTCTTC
CASSQLGDEQFF
>TRBV3-1/TRBV3-2|NA|NA|TRBJ2-5
TGTGCCAGCAGCCAAGGGCTAGCAGAGACCCAGTACTTC
CASSQGLAETQYF
>TRBV28|NA|TRBD1|TRBJ2-7
TGTGCCAGCAGTTACAGGGGGCGGCAGTACTTC
CASSYRGRQYF
>TRBV7-2|NA|NA|TRBJ2-2
TGTGCCAGCAGCTCCGCGGCGGTAACCGGGGAGCTGTTTTTT
CASSSAAVTGELFF